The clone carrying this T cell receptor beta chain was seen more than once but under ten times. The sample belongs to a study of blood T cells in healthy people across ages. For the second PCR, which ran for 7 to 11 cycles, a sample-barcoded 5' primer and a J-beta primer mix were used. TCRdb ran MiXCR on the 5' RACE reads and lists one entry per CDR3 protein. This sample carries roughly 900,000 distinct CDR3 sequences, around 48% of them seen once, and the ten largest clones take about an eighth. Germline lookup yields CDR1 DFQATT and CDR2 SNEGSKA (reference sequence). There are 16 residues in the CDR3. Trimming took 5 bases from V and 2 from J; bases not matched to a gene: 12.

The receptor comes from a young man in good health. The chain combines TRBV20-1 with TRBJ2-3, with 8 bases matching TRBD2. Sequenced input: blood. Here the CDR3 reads CSAAGPGGIITDTQYF. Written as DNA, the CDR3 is TGCAGTGCTGCCGGACCGGGGGGGATAATCACAGATACGCAGTATTTT.